This is a list of T cell receptor beta chains from one sample in a study of metastatic and nonmetastatic thyroid tumors. TCRdb re-called the PCR reads through MiXCR. The sample has 90,000 or so clones; over 8.5% are singletons. Sequenced sample: blood. These receptors all come from a female donor with papillary thyroid cancer or a benign thyroid nodule (not recorded which). Some clones in this sample may be carry-over from other donors' samples. Each CDR3 is given with its conserved first and last residue. The order of the fields is D gene, clone size, J gene, CDR3 length, V gene, CDR3 protein, CDR3 DNA. A D gene is named only where the DNA matches it firmly. The size of a clone is reported for some rows only, either as once, few or many, or as a class for expanded clones.

TRBD1 many TRBJ1-1 14 TRBV4-1 CASSHTTGVTEAFF TGCGCCAGCAGCCATACGACAGGGGTCACTGAAGCTTTCTTT
. many TRBJ2-1 12 TRBV24-1 CATSDFDNEQFF TGTGCCACCAGTGATTTTGACAATGAGCAGTTCTTC
. many TRBJ1-1 12 TRBV11-2 CASSRDMPEAFF TGTGCCAGCAGCCGGGACATGCCGGAAGCTTTCTTT
TRBD2 many TRBJ2-3 15 TRBV19 CASSIASGGADTQYF TGTGCCAGTAGTATAGCTAGCGGGGGTGCAGATACGCAGTATTTT
TRBD1 many TRBJ1-5 13 TRBV10-3 CAISGQGEQPQHF TGTGCCATCAGCGGACAGGGGGAACAGCCCCAGCATTTT
TRBD2 many TRBJ2-1 15 TRBV6-4 CASRETSGGSNEQFF TGTGCCAGCAGAGAGACTAGCGGGGGTAGTAATGAGCAGTTCTTC
. many TRBJ2-7 12 TRBV2 CASSERLVEQYF TGTGCCAGCAGTGAAAGGTTGGTCGAGCAGTACTTC
. many TRBJ2-7 11 TRBV3-1 CASSHTYEQYF TGTGCCAGCAGCCACACCTACGAGCAGTACTTC
. many TRBJ1-6 16 TRBV12-5 CASGFDIGNSNSPLHF TGTGCTAGTGGTTTTGATATAGGAAATTCGAATTCACCCCTCCACTTT
. many TRBJ1-6 18 TRBV11-3 CASRAATGKGSYNSPLHF TGTGCCAGCAGGGCAGCTACAGGCAAGGGATCCTATAATTCACCCCTCCACTTT
. many TRBJ2-1 12 TRBV7-2 CASSPLRNEQFF TGTGCCAGCAGCCCGCTCCGTAATGAGCAGTTCTTC
. many TRBJ2-2 19 TRBV9 CASSAGLGRVDFNTGELFF TGTGCCAGCAGCGCAGGGCTAGGAAGGGTCGATTTTAACACCGGGGAGCTGTTTTTT
TRBD1 many TRBJ1-2 14 TRBV6-1 CASSGQGAGYGYTF TGTGCCAGCAGCGGACAGGGGGCCGGCTATGGCTACACCTTC
. . TRBJ2-7 15 TRBV19 CVSSIKRGSYYEQYF TGTGTCAGTAGTATAAAAAGGGGATCGTACTACGAGCAGTACTTC
. many TRBJ1-5 12 TRBV28 CASNPGVEPQHF TGTGCCAGCAACCCAGGGGTCGAGCCCCAGCATTTT
TRBD1 many TRBJ2-4 15 TRBV19 CASSLQGDGKNIQYF TGTGCCAGTAGTCTTCAGGGGGATGGCAAAAACATTCAGTACTTC
. many TRBJ2-2 12 TRBV9 CASSVAAGELFF TGTGCCAGCAGCGTAGCTGCCGGGGAGCTGTTTTTT
TRBD1 many TRBJ2-3 14 TRBV11-3 CASSPFGQGDTQYF TGTGCCAGCAGCCCTTTTGGACAGGGAGATACGCAGTATTTT
TRBD2 few TRBJ2-1 17 TRBV12-3/TRBV12-4 CASRRTPGLAGWGEQFF TGTGCCAGCAGGCGGACCCCTGGACTAGCGGGATGGGGTGAGCAGTTCTTC
. many TRBJ2-7 12 TRBV10-1 CASSDPGYEQYF TGCGCCAGCAGTGATCCAGGGTACGAGCAGTACTTC
. many TRBJ1-6 16 TRBV7-8 CASSLGSGGENSPLHF TGTGCCAGCAGCTTAGGTTCGGGGGGCGAGAATTCACCCCTCCACTTT
TRBD1 many TRBJ1-3 16 TRBV9 CASSAQTGGLGNTIYF TGTGCCAGCAGCGCCCAGACAGGGGGCTTAGGAAACACCATATATTTT
. few TRBJ2-3 15 TRBV12-3/TRBV12-4 CVSRLEGGLADTQYF TGTGTCAGCAGACTAGAGGGGGGCCTCGCAGATACGCAGTATTTT
TRBD1 many TRBJ2-1 16 TRBV27 CASSLKGQGATGEQFF TGTGCCAGCAGTTTAAAGGGACAGGGGGCGACCGGTGAGCAGTTCTTC
TRBD2 many TRBJ2-7 13 TRBV19 CASSPPGQAGLYF TGTGCCAGTAGTCCGCCGGGCCAAGCGGGGCTGTACTTC
. many TRBJ1-2 15 TRBV5-1 CASSLGGLTNYGYTF TGCGCCAGCAGCTTGGGGGGACTGACTAACTATGGCTACACCTTC
TRBD1 few TRBJ1-6 14 TRBV6-5 CASSLDRGNSPLHF TGTGCCAGCAGTTTGGACAGGGGAAATTCACCCCTCCACTTT
TRBD2 many TRBJ2-1 15 TRBV19 CASSIVGGPGGEQFF TGTGCCAGTAGTATAGTCGGAGGGCCGGGGGGGGAGCAGTTCTTC
. many TRBJ1-2 14 TRBV28 CASSFPGGDYGYTF TGTGCCAGCAGTTTCCCCGGTGGGGACTATGGCTACACCTTC
TRBD1 many TRBJ2-2 14 TRBV6-1 CASSRQGETGELFF TGTGCCAGCAGCCGACAGGGGGAAACCGGGGAGCTGTTTTTT
. . TRBJ1-5 15 TRBV15 CATSRGSVSNQPQHF TGTGCCACCAGCAGAGGGAGTGTGAGCAATCAGCCCCAGCATTTT
. . TRBJ2-5 15 TRBV20-1 CSARDGVAAQETKYF TGCAGTGCTAGAGATGGGGTAGCGGCCCAAGAGACCAAGTACTTC
TRBD2 few TRBJ2-3 16 TRBV6-1 CASSARGGSNTYTHYF TGTGCCAGCAGTGCGCGGGGGGGCTCGAACACATATACGCATTATTTT
. many TRBJ1-4 11 TRBV7-9 CATQVSEKLFF TGTGCCACGCAAGTCTCCGAAAAACTGTTTTTT
. few TRBJ2-1 14 TRBV10-2 CASEMGSSYNEQFF TGCGCCAGCGAGATGGGGAGCTCCTACAATGAGCAGTTCTTC
. . TRBJ2-5 15 TRBV9 CASSEGTLIQETQYF TGTGCCAGCAGCGAGGGGACTCTGATTCAAGAGACCCAGTACTTC
. many TRBJ1-6 15 TRBV3-1 CASSQSWKVDSPLHF TGTGCCAGCAGCCAATCGTGGAAGGTCGATTCACCCCTCCACTTT
TRBD2 many TRBJ2-1 13 TRBV29-1 CRDGGGSYNEQFF TGCAGGGATGGGGGGGGCTCCTACAATGAGCAGTTCTTC
. many TRBJ2-1 13 TRBV7-2 CASSFYLDNEQFF TGTGCCAGCAGCTTCTACCTCGACAATGAGCAGTTCTTC
TRBD1 many TRBJ1-6 14 TRBV6-1 CASSAGTGQSPLHF TGTGCCAGCAGTGCCGGGACAGGACAGTCACCCCTCCACTTT